This TCR beta chain was recovered during a study of blood T cell repertoires in COVID-19. Background on the study: The United States, Italy and Spain supplied acute and convalescent COVID-19 samples. T cells, B-cell-depleted T cells, or PBMCs supplied cDNA or gDNA.

The CDR3 length is 15 residues. V lost 0 bases to trimming and J lost 4 bases, with 12 bases between them. In germline, CDR1 is MRHNA, CDR2 SNTAGT. In the source study's methods: Nucleated cell counts were estimated from reference gene primer amplification. Libraries were prepared by immunoSEQ multiplex PCR; TCRdb keeps only in-frame clonotypes and omits some of them. V and J calls and clone size are given by that table; D and trimming were obtained from the DNA. The data show hundreds of thousands of clones, with approximately 82% seen just once and 1.5% to 2% held by the top ten. This clone has just a few counts.

Material for sequencing was peripheral blood. V usage is TRBV6-4 and J usage is TRBJ1-2; D is uncertain. The receptor was derived from a woman aged 80 or over with acute or convalescent COVID-19. Written as DNA, the CDR3 is TGTGCCAGCAGTGACTCGGCAGGCGCCACCTATGGCTACACCTTC. It codes for CASSDSAGATYGYTF.